This paragraph covers one T cell receptor beta chain sequence. Its antigen remains unidentified. Second doses were pooled across both intervals (about 4 or about 12 weeks). TCRdb's table, derived via immunoSEQ multiplex PCR, lists solely in-frame clones and lacks some. The data hold over 95,000 clones, with 70% to 90% observed a single time. V dropped 2 bases and J dropped 4; count of bases not matched to a gene: 4. CDR1 MNHEY and CDR2 SMNVEV come from the germline V gene (reference sequence). This CDR3 spans 15 amino acids. This sample is drawn from a study of T cell responses to AZD1222 COVID-19 vaccine. Study-level results: Donors were chiefly white British, with a greater number of females, and clonal diversity was perhaps underestimated. Increased Spike-specific TCR breadth and depth were observed after two AZD1222 doses. Seropositive status at baseline applied to only a handful of AZD1222 recipients.

This chain uses TRBV27 with TRBJ1-1; 10 nucleotides agree with TRBD1. The source is an adult who received the AZD1222 COVID-19 vaccine. This sample comprised peripheral blood, obtained 28 days after the second AZD1222 dose. The chain's CDR3 is CASSLTGQGTTEAFF. CDR3 coding DNA: TGTGCCAGCAGTTTAACGGGACAGGGGACCACTGAAGCTTTCTTT.